This T cell receptor beta chain was recovered during a study of blood T cell repertoires in COVID-19 (dated by TCRdb to about 2020). About the study as a whole: Collaborator samples came from the United States, Italy and Spain and covered acute and convalescent phases of COVID-19. The prospective study material was composed of cDNA or gDNA derived from T cells, B-cell-depleted T cells, or PBMCs. The dataset comprised deeply sampled blood TCRbeta repertoires from subjects exposed to, actively infected with, or recovered from COVID-19. The repertoires were released in a freely available public database meant as a resource for research on the immune response to SARS-CoV-2. The samples were drawn from two sources: the first 160 participants of the ongoing ImmuneRACE study, and 1,000 to 1,500 subjects contributed by 6 global collaborators. A de-identified subject ID, COVID-19 status, age in years and sex were almost always included in the sample metadata. HLA class I and class II types, where available, came from metadata supplied by the sample provider rather than from assay-based typing.

On this clone itself: No cognate antigen has been identified for it. No base quality information exists; no much larger clone differs at one position.

For this chain, trimming is 6 bases at the V end and 4 bases at the J end, and the number of junction bases without a gene match is 10. The CDR3 measures 16 amino acids from cysteine to phenylalanine. Kept here is only the CDR3 DNA, which spans 48 bases and is read in frame from base 1. From a lookup of the germline V gene, CDR1 and CDR2 are MDHEN and SYDVKM. TCRbeta CDR3 regions were amplified from genomic DNA by means of the immunoSEQ Assay, a bias-controlled multiplex PCR. As for the original processing: Within the assay, amplification of reference gene primers was used to estimate how many nucleated cells each sample contained. To quantify the absolute abundance of each unique TCRbeta CDR3 rearrangement, sequence reads were collapsed and filtered. Productive Simpson clonality was computed per sample as the square root of Simpson's diversity index over productive rearrangements. As stored in TCRdb, this immuneACCESS dataset retains in-frame rearrangements with V and J assigned. A fraction of the clones does not appear; measured against another copy, unresolved V genes explain less than half of the discrepancy, and the remainder lacks a known reason. That table furnishes V, J and clone size, whereas the DNA furnished D and trimming. A total of fewer than 250,000 clones appear in this sample, around nine tenths of them only once. Around 1.1% of the sample is held by the ten biggest clonotypes.

Summary of the overall study and its limitations: The amount of clinical and demographic metadata varied by source and participant and was provided uncurated.

Whole blood was collected in K2EDTA tubes by collaborating institutions according to the institutions' own protocols. For TCRbeta analysis, collaborators shipped samples in one of three forms: frozen whole blood, isolated PBMCs, or DNA extracted from either of those sample types. Material for sequencing was peripheral blood. This TCR was recovered from a young man with acute or convalescent COVID-19. The chain is encoded by TRBV28 joined to TRBJ1-3, with 9 junctional bases fitting TRBD1. The CDR3 amino acid sequence is: CASRVQGALGGNTIYF. The sequence in DNA is TGTGCCAGCAGGGTACAGGGGGCGCTGGGAGGAAACACCATATATTTT.